The 17 T cell receptor beta chains below were found in one sample sequenced in a study of shared clonotypes between healthy human individuals. Clones were read by immunoSEQ multiplex PCR, and TCRdb kept only the in-frame ones, dropping some. The sample carries roughly 2.2 million clones, 92% recorded once. The sequenced material came from naive CD4+ T cells from PBMCs. Described subset: CD45RA+ positively selected. Receptors were obtained from a man aged 18 to 30 in good health. Some clones in this sample may be carry-over from other donors' samples.

This rearrangement joins TRBV4-1 to TRBJ1-4; possibly TRBD1 for D (5 bases). Germline assignment: CDR1 MGHRA and CDR2 YSYEKL. The CDR3 extends over 17 amino acids. Trimming pared 0 bases from V and 5 bases from J, leaving 16 bases between. The CDR3 DNA reads TGCGCCAGCAGCCAAGAAAAACTAGGACAAAGGAATGAAAAACTGTTTTTT. This codes for CASSQEKLGQRNEKLFF.

This sequence joins TRBV7-2 and TRBJ1-5; a possible D gene is TRBD1 (6 bases). The germline CDR1 and CDR2 sequences are SGHTA and FQGNSA. This CDR3 contains 16 residues. Trimming took 3 bases from V and 3 from J, leaving 15 bases between them. CDR3 protein: CASSLGGASLNQPQHF. DNA for the CDR3: TGTGCCAGCAGCTTGGGGGGGGCCAGTCTCAATCAGCCCCAGCATTTT.

The chain combines TRBV7-2 with TRBJ1-2; perhaps TRBD1 as D (5 bases). The CDR3 extends over 15 amino acids. V lost 5 bases, J lost 5 bases, and 18 bases lay in between. The germline V gene encodes CDR1 SGHTA and CDR2 FQGNSA. The CDR3: CASSPRDRLGYGYTF. The CDR3 DNA sequence: TGTGCCAGCAGCCCTAGGGACCGCCTCGGGTATGGCTACACCTTC.

The chain combines TRBV6-1 with TRBJ1-1; D remains unclear. The germline V gene has CDR1 MNHNS and CDR2 SASEGT. V shed 6 bases and J shed 2 bases, with 13 bases lying between them. This CDR3 is 14 amino acids long. In DNA, the CDR3 is TGTGCCAGCAGAACGACGGGGATCAACACTGAAGCTTTCTTT. Translating gives CASRTTGINTEAFF.

The rearrangement links TRBV28 to TRBJ2-3; D may be TRBD1 (6 bases). The V end was cut by 4 bases, the J end by 7 bases, with 21 bases between. This CDR3 contains 16 residues. CDR1 and CDR2 (germline): MDHEN, SYDVKM. DNA of the CDR3: TGTGCCAGCAGTTCTCCAGGGGTCTACCTTCGGAATACGCAGTATTTT. It is translated as CASSSPGVYLRNTQYF.

The chain couples TRBV11-2 to TRBJ1-4, with D maybe TRBD1 (6 bases). CDR1 is SGHAT, CDR2 FQNNGV, per germline. The V and J ends lost 5 bases and 5 bases respectively, with 15 bases between them. The CDR3 is made up of 15 amino acids. CDR3 sequence (DNA): TGTGCCAGCAGCCCGGTGACAGGACGGAATGAAAAACTGTTTTTT. This encodes CASSPVTGRNEKLFF.

The chain combines TRBV4-1 with TRBJ2-3; TRBD2 might be the D (6 bases). CDR1 MGHRA and CDR2 YSYEKL come from the germline V gene. This CDR3 has 17 residues. V was cut by 4 bases and J by 5 bases, with 22 bases left in between. The CDR3, as DNA: TGCGCCAGCAGCCCGGGACTCGCGTCCGGTAGAGGAGATACGCAGTATTTT. Translation gives CASSPGLASGRGDTQYF.

This clone was seen more than once but under ten times. This chain links TRBV14 with TRBJ2-7; D is unclear. V was shortened by 0 bases and J by 0 bases, with 6 bases between the two germline ends. The CDR3 covers 14 residues. The germline V gene has CDR1 SGHDN and CDR2 FVKESK. The CDR3 loop is CASSQDRTSYEQYF. CDR3 nucleotide sequence: TGTGCCAGCAGCCAAGATAGGACCTCCTACGAGCAGTACTTC.

The chain links TRBV4-2 to TRBJ2-4, with no clear D. The CDR3 totals 14 residues. V was cut by 0 bases and J by 14 bases, with 17 bases left in between. Looked up from germline, CDR1 is LGHNA and CDR2 is YNFKEQ. This chain's CDR3 is CASSQDIVAADKYF. The CDR3 region has the DNA TGTGCCAGCAGCCAAGATATAGTAGCTGCTGACAAGTACTTC.

This clone was found once. This chain connects TRBV6-5 to TRBJ2-3; 13 bases are a match to TRBD2. Germline loops: CDR1 MNHEY, CDR2 SVGAGI. V lost 6 bases and J lost 6; bases outside the gene matches: 6. The CDR3 sequence is 15 residues long. In nucleotides, the CDR3 is TGTGCCAGCAGGCTGACTAGCGGGAGGTTCGATACGCAGTATTTT. Protein product: CASRLTSGRFDTQYF.

The rearrangement links TRBV11-2 to TRBJ1-3; no firm D call. The CDR3 totals 15 residues. Looked up from germline, CDR1 is SGHAT and CDR2 is FQNNGV. Trimming took off 5 bases at V and 0 bases at J, with 11 bases between the two ends. In DNA form, the CDR3 reads TGTGCCAGCAGCCCTGCAGCGATCTCTGGAAACACCATATATTTT. Encoded protein: CASSPAAISGNTIYF.

The chain recombines TRBV18 with TRBJ2-5; 8 bases fit TRBD1. The trim removed 6 bases at V and 2 bases at J, leaving 8 bases unmatched. Germline loops: CDR1 KGHSH, CDR2 LQKENI. There are 15 residues in the CDR3. In DNA, the CDR3 is TGTGCCAGCTCCTCTGTGAACAGGGGGCAAGAGACCCAGTACTTC. It translates to CASSSVNRGQETQYF.

This rearrangement joins TRBV12-5 to TRBJ2-7; tentative D call: TRBD1 (9 bases). Germline V CDR1 and CDR2: LGHNT, FRNRAP. Trimming removed 1 base at V and 6 bases at J, with 31 bases between. This CDR3 contains 20 residues. The CDR3 loop reads CASGLDSGTGYLRTLPEQYF. DNA for the CDR3: TGTGCTAGTGGTTTGGATAGCGGGACAGGGTACCTCCGGACCCTTCCCGAGCAGTACTTC.

The V gene is TRBV28, the J gene TRBJ1-5; TRBD1 might be the D (6 bases). CDR3 length: 14 residues. Germline V gene data show CDR1 as MDHEN and CDR2 as SYDVKM. Trimming stripped 8 bases from V and 3 bases from J, with 14 bases between. The CDR3 nucleotides read TGTGCCAGCCAATTGGGGGGGCTCAATCAGCCCCAGCATTTT. It specifies CASQLGGLNQPQHF.

The rearrangement joins TRBV7-9 to TRBJ1-2, with 7 bases matching TRBD1. Germline V CDR1 and CDR2: SEHNR, FQNEAQ (reference sequence). This CDR3 has 14 residues. V shed 8 bases, J shed 3 bases, and the junction held 9 bases outside the gene matches. CDR3 amino acids: CASSRGRLDYGYTF. In DNA form, the CDR3 reads TGTGCCAGCTCTAGGGGGCGCCTGGACTATGGCTACACCTTC.

This clone has just one count. V gene TRBV7-8 combines with J gene TRBJ2-5; D might be TRBD1 (5 bases). The CDR3 is 12 amino acids. Germline CDR1 and CDR2: SGHVS and FQNEAQ. Trimming took off 5 bases at V and 5 bases at J, with 9 bases between the two ends. Here the CDR3 DNA reads TGTGCCAGCAGCCTCAACAGGGAGACCCAGTACTTC. This codes for CASSLNRETQYF.

This CDR3 is CASSFRGNKNIQYF. Here the CDR3 DNA reads TGTGCCAGCAGCTTTAGGGGCAACAAAAACATTCAGTACTTC. The J gene is TRBJ2-4, the V gene TRBV5-8, with D tentatively TRBD1 (5 bases). Per germline, CDR1 SGHTS and CDR2 YDEGEE. With 2 bases removed from V and 3 bases from J, the gap between germline ends came to 9 bases. The CDR3 is 14 residues long.